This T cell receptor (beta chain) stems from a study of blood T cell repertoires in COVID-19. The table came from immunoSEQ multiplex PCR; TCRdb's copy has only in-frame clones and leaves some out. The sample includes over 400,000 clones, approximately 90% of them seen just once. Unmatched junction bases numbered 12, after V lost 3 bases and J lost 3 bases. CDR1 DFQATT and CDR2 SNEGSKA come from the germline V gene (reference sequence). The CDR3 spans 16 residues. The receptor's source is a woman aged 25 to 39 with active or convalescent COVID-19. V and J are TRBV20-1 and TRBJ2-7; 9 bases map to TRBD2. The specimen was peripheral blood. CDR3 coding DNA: TGCAGTGCTAGTCCCGATAGCGGGAGTTTTCGCTACGAGCAGTACTTC. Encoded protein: CSASPDSGSFRYEQYF.